These T cell receptor beta chains were read from a single sample in a study of blood T cells in healthy people across ages. TCRdb used MiXCR to reprocess the 5' RACE reads, holding one entry per CDR3 protein. The sample includes about 510,000 distinct CDR3 sequences, about 25% seen only once; the top ten take approximately 3.6%. This sample also belongs to another study, concerning T cells of mothers and their children.

The sample was blood. These receptors were taken from a boy between 2 and 10 years old in good health. Both conserved end residues are part of each CDR3. The order of the fields is CDR3 protein, CDR3 DNA, D gene, V gene, J gene, clone size. A D gene is named only where the DNA matches it firmly. Where a row states a size, it is once, few, many or the class of an expanded clone; other rows omit it.

CDR3: CASSFHPSQGAKETQYF
DNA: TGTGCCAGCAGTTTCCACCCGTCCCAGGGGGCGAAAGAGACCCAGTACTTC
D: TRBD1
V: TRBV6-2/TRBV6-3
J: TRBJ2-5
size: NA

CDR3: CSAYRQGASYEQYF
DNA: TGCAGTGCCTACCGACAGGGGGCCTCCTACGAGCAGTACTTC
D: TRBD1
V: TRBV20-1
J: TRBJ2-7
size: few

CDR3: CASSSTEGDGGETQYF
DNA: TGTGCCAGCAGCTCGACCGAAGGGGACGGCGGAGAGACCCAGTACTTC
D: NA
V: TRBV7-9
J: TRBJ2-5
size: many

CDR3: CASSAMGHEEAQYF
DNA: TGTGCCAGCAGCGCAATGGGCCACGAAGAGGCCCAGTACTTC
D: NA
V: TRBV7-2
J: TRBJ2-5
size: NA

CDR3: CASRSTGTSGGEASVNEQFF
DNA: TGTGCCAGCAGGAGCACCGGGACTAGCGGGGGGGAGGCTTCGGTAAATGAGCAGTTCTTC
D: TRBD2
V: TRBV2
J: TRBJ2-1
size: few

CDR3: CASSRFQPDGYTF
DNA: TGTGCCAGCAGCCGTTTTCAACCGGATGGCTACACCTTC
D: NA
V: TRBV3-1
J: TRBJ1-2
size: NA

CDR3: CARSPLGRDRAKNIQYF
DNA: TGTGCCAGAAGCCCACTGGGCAGAGACAGGGCCAAAAACATTCAGTACTTC
D: NA
V: TRBV5-3
J: TRBJ2-4
size: few

CDR3: CASSLTGTSFSYEQYF
DNA: TGTGCCAGTTCACTGACTGGGACTAGCTTCTCCTACGAGCAGTACTTC
D: TRBD2
V: TRBV11-2
J: TRBJ2-7
size: few

CDR3: CASSHGPGLADQETQYF
DNA: TGTGCCAGCTCACACGGACCGGGACTAGCGGATCAAGAGACCCAGTACTTC
D: TRBD2
V: TRBV18
J: TRBJ2-5
size: NA

CDR3: CSAVNVGGYTF
DNA: TGCAGCGCCGTGAATGTGGGGGGCTACACCTTC
D: NA
V: TRBV29-1
J: TRBJ1-2
size: few

CDR3: CASSPQTGSSYGYTF
DNA: TGTGCCAGCAGTCCCCAGACAGGCTCTAGCTATGGCTACACCTTC
D: NA
V: TRBV12-3/TRBV12-4
J: TRBJ1-2
size: few

CDR3: CSASDSGTSGRFSYEQYF
DNA: TGCAGTGCCAGTGACTCCGGGACTAGCGGGAGGTTCTCCTACGAGCAGTACTTC
D: TRBD2
V: TRBV20-1
J: TRBJ2-7
size: NA

CDR3: CASSLGAPLGANVLTF
DNA: TGTGCCAGCAGTTTAGGGGCGCCCTTAGGGGCCAACGTCCTGACTTTC
D: NA
V: TRBV12-3/TRBV12-4
J: TRBJ2-6
size: NA

CDR3: CSARQLAKNIQYF
DNA: TGCAGTGCAAGACAGCTAGCCAAAAACATTCAGTACTTC
D: NA
V: TRBV20-1
J: TRBJ2-4
size: few

CDR3: CASSYYLGGNEQFF
DNA: TGTGCCAGCAGTTACTATTTGGGGGGGAATGAGCAGTTCTTC
D: TRBD2
V: TRBV6-6
J: TRBJ2-1
size: NA

CDR3: CASSLRMNTEAFF
DNA: TGTGCCAGCAGCTTACGGATGAACACTGAAGCTTTCTTT
D: NA
V: TRBV14
J: TRBJ1-1
size: many

CDR3: CASSYSIPGRITGELFF
DNA: TGTGCCAGCAGTTACTCGATTCCCGGGCGTATCACCGGGGAGCTGTTTTTT
D: NA
V: TRBV6-5
J: TRBJ2-2
size: NA

CDR3: CSAREGAVPTAGSQYF
DNA: TGCAGTGCTAGAGAGGGTGCTGTCCCCACGGCCGGGTCCCAGTACTTC
D: NA
V: TRBV20-1
J: TRBJ2-5
size: NA

CDR3: CASSNPFTGNGANVLTF
DNA: TGTGCCAGCAGCAATCCCTTTACAGGGAATGGGGCCAACGTCCTGACTTTC
D: NA
V: TRBV7-9
J: TRBJ2-6
size: few

CDR3: CSASGWSNTGELFF
DNA: TGCAGTGCTAGTGGGTGGAGCAACACCGGGGAGCTGTTTTTT
D: NA
V: TRBV20-1
J: TRBJ2-2
size: few

CDR3: CASSGEAGAQETQYF
DNA: TGTGCCAGCAGTGGAGAAGCGGGGGCCCAAGAGACCCAGTACTTC
D: TRBD2
V: TRBV2
J: TRBJ2-5
size: few